The 18 T cell receptor beta chains given below trace back to one sample, sequenced in a study of T cells in Graves' hyperthyroidism and ophthalmopathy. The source material, RNA transcripts, was used to amplify TCR beta CDR3 regions. Researchers ran a first-round RT-PCR on the TCR CDR3 using the HTBI primer set. TCRdb redid the calling of the multiplex PCR reads with MiXCR, one entry per CDR3 protein. Here the sample spans roughly 300,000 distinct CDR3 sequences, roughly a fifth being singletons. The sequencing sample was made of blood. Receptor source: a woman aged 50 to 60 with Graves' hyperthyroidism.

This clonotype was picked up a small number of times. The conserved final phenylalanine or tryptophan is absent from the CDR3, which likely points to a read error. The V and J genes are TRBV10-3 and TRBJ1-1, with a possible D match to TRBD1 (5 bases). Trimming removed 4 bases at V and 0 bases at J, with 9 bases between. The V gene's germline CDR1 is ENHRY and CDR2 SYGVKD. CDR3 size: 14 residues. CDR3 in DNA: TGTGCCATCAGTGTGGGACTCGTGAACACTGAAGCTTTCCTT. Amino acid sequence: CAISVGLVNTEAFL.

The chain couples TRBV4-2 to TRBJ2-7; D ambiguous. CDR1 and CDR2 from the germline V gene are LGHNA and YNFKEQ. The CDR3 covers 15 residues. The V end lost 0 bases, the J end lost 4 bases, and 13 bases lay between the germline ends. CDR3 in amino acids: CASSQEPGLMYEQYF. In DNA form, the CDR3 reads TGTGCCAGCAGCCAAGAGCCGGGCCTAATGTACGAGCAGTACTTC.

This rearrangement joins TRBV18 to TRBJ2-5; 8 bases are shared with TRBD1. J lost 2 bases, V lost 2 bases, and 4 bases had no gene match. CDR1 KGHSH and CDR2 LQKENI come from the germline V gene. There are 15 residues in the CDR3. CDR3 in amino acids: CASSPFRQGQETQYF. The CDR3 nucleotides read TGTGCCAGCTCACCATTTCGACAGGGGCAAGAGACCCAGTACTTC.

This clonotype was found many times. The gene calls are TRBV10-2 and TRBJ1-5, with D hard to call. The CDR3 is 13 residues long. V lost 3 bases to trimming and J lost 0 bases, with 3 bases between them. Germline-derived CDR1 and CDR2 are WSHSY and SAAADI. This CDR3 reads CASSESSNQPQHF. Here the CDR3 DNA reads TGCGCCAGCAGTGAAAGTAGCAATCAGCCCCAGCATTTT.

Only one count was recorded for this clonotype. The rearrangement links TRBV7-6 to TRBJ1-1, with 7 positions matching TRBD1. Looked up from germline, CDR1 is SGHVS and CDR2 is FNYEAQ. The CDR3 spans 16 residues. V gave up 5 bases and J gave up 6 bases; unmatched junction bases: 15. The CDR3 DNA is TGTGCCAGCAGCCCCCGAGGGACGGGCACAGGGGCTGAAGCTTTCTTT. This codes for CASSPRGTGTGAEAFF.

The rearrangement links TRBV11-2 to TRBJ2-5; no clear D gene. V shed 3 bases and J shed 3 bases, with 8 bases lying between them. The CDR3 loop spans 13 amino acids. CDR1 SGHAT and CDR2 FQNNGV come from the germline V gene. The CDR3 sequence is CASSFRAKETQYF. CDR3 sequence (DNA): TGTGCCAGCAGCTTCCGGGCTAAAGAGACCCAGTACTTC.

This clonotype came up a few times. The gene calls are TRBV6-1 and TRBJ2-3; 10 bases fit TRBD2. Germline V gene lookup returns CDR1 MNHNS and CDR2 SASEGT. Trimming cost V 3 bases and J 13 bases; bases outside gene matches: 4. There are 12 residues in the CDR3. For the CDR3, the DNA is TGTGCCAGCAGTGATCCGGGACTAGCGAAGTATTTT. Protein product: CASSDPGLAKYF.

Ten or more counts support this clonotype. The chain joins TRBV3-1 to TRBJ1-6, with a possible D match to TRBD1 (5 bases). V was trimmed by 4 bases and J by 4 bases, leaving 14 bases between them. The CDR3 totals 16 residues. Germline CDR1 is LGHDT and CDR2 is YNNKEL (reference sequence). CDR3 sequence reads: CASSPGPDGYNSPLHF. The CDR3 DNA follows: TGTGCCAGCAGCCCGGGGCCCGACGGGTATAATTCACCCCTCCACTTT. The full variable domain, rest sourced from reference TRBV3-1 and TRBJ1-6, is DTAVSQTPKYLVTQMGNDKSIKCEQNLGHDTMYWYKQDSKKFLKIMFSYNNKELIINETVPNRFSPKSPDKAHLNLHINSLELGDSAVYFCASSPGPDGYNSPLHFGNGTRLTVT.

In this sample, this clonotype turned up a few times. V usage is TRBV12-3 or TRBV12-4 and J usage is TRBJ1-2; 8 nucleotides match TRBD1. The CDR3 runs to 13 residues. With V trimmed by 8 bases and J by 2 bases, 4 bases remained unmatched. This CDR3 is CASSWTGNYGYTF. The CDR3 DNA follows: TGTGCCAGCTCCTGGACAGGGAACTATGGCTACACCTTC.

This chain connects TRBV3-1 to TRBJ2-1; the D gene is possibly TRBD2 (6 bases). Germline V gene lookup returns CDR1 LGHDT and CDR2 YNNKEL (reference sequence). V shed 7 bases and J shed 8 bases, with 21 bases lying between them. CDR3 length equals 15 residues. CDR3 nucleotide sequence: TGTGCCAGCACCGGAAGGATAGCGGCTTCGGATGAGCAGTTCTTC. It translates to CASTGRIAASDEQFF.

The chain is built from TRBV4-2 and TRBJ1-2; TRBD1 might be the D (5 bases). The germline V gene has CDR1 LGHNA and CDR2 YNFKEQ. This CDR3 has 14 residues. The V end was cut by 0 bases, the J end by 8 bases, with 13 bases between. For the CDR3, the DNA is TGTGCCAGCAGCCAAGATCCTGGGGCTCTGGGCTACACCTTC. Protein product: CASSQDPGALGYTF.

This clonotype came up many times. This chain links TRBV7-3 with TRBJ2-2; either TRBD1 or TRBD2 may fit D (6 bases each). V was cut by 5 bases and J by 8 bases, with 12 bases left in between. Germline V gene sequence: CDR1 SGHTA, CDR2 FQGTGA. This CDR3 is built from 13 residues. The CDR3 nucleotides read TGTGCCAGCAGCGCGGGACAAGCAGGGGAGCTGTTTTTT. This sequence encodes CASSAGQAGELFF.

This clonotype was picked up a small number of times. Written as DNA, the CDR3 is TGTGCCAGTAGTATATGGGGTCAGCACGAGCAGTACTTC. It is translated as CASSIWGQHEQYF. The gene calls are TRBV19 and TRBJ2-7; D remains unclear. The germline gives CDR1 LNHDA, CDR2 SQIVND (reference sequence). V was trimmed by 2 bases and J by 5 bases, leaving 10 bases between them. This CDR3 has 13 residues.

This clonotype was observed many times. A read error may produce the germline difference seen at one junction end. This sequence joins TRBV6-2 or TRBV6-3 and TRBJ2-2; D might be TRBD1 (5 bases). CDR1 is MNHEY and CDR2 is SVGEGT in the germline V gene. This CDR3 is built from 14 residues. In DNA form, the CDR3 reads TGTGCCAGCAGTAACTCCAGGGATACCGGGGAGCTGTTTTTT. This encodes CASSNSRDTGELFF.

J is TRBJ1-4 and V is TRBV14, with D unclear. Germline assignment: CDR1 SGHDN and CDR2 FVKESK. Trimming took off 1 base at V and 0 bases at J, with 9 bases between the two ends. This CDR3 has 16 amino acids. CDR3 nucleotide sequence: TGTGCCAGCAGCCAAGTCCAGCCTGCAACTAATGAAAAACTGTTTTTT. This codes for CASSQVQPATNEKLFF.

V gene TRBV5-1 combines with J gene TRBJ2-2, with D perhaps matching TRBD1 (6 bases). V was shortened by 8 bases and J by 0 bases, with 14 bases between the two germline ends. There are 15 residues in the CDR3. CDR1 is SGHRS and CDR2 is YFSETQ in the germline V gene. The CDR3 sequence is CASLQGAANTGELFF. The DNA of the CDR3 is TGCGCCAGTTTACAGGGTGCGGCGAACACCGGGGAGCTGTTTTTT.

This rearrangement joins TRBV12-5 to TRBJ2-3, with 10 bases aligning to TRBD2. Unmatched junction bases numbered 13, after V lost 8 bases and J lost 2 bases. The CDR3 covers 17 residues. Germline V lookup: CDR1 LGHNT, CDR2 FRNRAP. The DNA for the CDR3 is TGTGCTAGTTCCCGAGGAGCGGGGGGGCCATTCACAGATACGCAGTATTTT. It translates to CASSRGAGGPFTDTQYF.

For this clonotype: In this CDR3 the conserved last residue, phenylalanine or tryptophan, is missing, so a read error is likely. V gene TRBV11-2 combines with J gene TRBJ1-1; D is unresolved. This CDR3 contains 14 residues. Germline CDR1 SGHAT, CDR2 FQNNGV. CDR3 sequence (DNA): TGTGCCAGCAGCTCTTCGACGGTGAATACTGAAGCTTTCTCT. Amino acid sequence: CASSSSTVNTEAFS.